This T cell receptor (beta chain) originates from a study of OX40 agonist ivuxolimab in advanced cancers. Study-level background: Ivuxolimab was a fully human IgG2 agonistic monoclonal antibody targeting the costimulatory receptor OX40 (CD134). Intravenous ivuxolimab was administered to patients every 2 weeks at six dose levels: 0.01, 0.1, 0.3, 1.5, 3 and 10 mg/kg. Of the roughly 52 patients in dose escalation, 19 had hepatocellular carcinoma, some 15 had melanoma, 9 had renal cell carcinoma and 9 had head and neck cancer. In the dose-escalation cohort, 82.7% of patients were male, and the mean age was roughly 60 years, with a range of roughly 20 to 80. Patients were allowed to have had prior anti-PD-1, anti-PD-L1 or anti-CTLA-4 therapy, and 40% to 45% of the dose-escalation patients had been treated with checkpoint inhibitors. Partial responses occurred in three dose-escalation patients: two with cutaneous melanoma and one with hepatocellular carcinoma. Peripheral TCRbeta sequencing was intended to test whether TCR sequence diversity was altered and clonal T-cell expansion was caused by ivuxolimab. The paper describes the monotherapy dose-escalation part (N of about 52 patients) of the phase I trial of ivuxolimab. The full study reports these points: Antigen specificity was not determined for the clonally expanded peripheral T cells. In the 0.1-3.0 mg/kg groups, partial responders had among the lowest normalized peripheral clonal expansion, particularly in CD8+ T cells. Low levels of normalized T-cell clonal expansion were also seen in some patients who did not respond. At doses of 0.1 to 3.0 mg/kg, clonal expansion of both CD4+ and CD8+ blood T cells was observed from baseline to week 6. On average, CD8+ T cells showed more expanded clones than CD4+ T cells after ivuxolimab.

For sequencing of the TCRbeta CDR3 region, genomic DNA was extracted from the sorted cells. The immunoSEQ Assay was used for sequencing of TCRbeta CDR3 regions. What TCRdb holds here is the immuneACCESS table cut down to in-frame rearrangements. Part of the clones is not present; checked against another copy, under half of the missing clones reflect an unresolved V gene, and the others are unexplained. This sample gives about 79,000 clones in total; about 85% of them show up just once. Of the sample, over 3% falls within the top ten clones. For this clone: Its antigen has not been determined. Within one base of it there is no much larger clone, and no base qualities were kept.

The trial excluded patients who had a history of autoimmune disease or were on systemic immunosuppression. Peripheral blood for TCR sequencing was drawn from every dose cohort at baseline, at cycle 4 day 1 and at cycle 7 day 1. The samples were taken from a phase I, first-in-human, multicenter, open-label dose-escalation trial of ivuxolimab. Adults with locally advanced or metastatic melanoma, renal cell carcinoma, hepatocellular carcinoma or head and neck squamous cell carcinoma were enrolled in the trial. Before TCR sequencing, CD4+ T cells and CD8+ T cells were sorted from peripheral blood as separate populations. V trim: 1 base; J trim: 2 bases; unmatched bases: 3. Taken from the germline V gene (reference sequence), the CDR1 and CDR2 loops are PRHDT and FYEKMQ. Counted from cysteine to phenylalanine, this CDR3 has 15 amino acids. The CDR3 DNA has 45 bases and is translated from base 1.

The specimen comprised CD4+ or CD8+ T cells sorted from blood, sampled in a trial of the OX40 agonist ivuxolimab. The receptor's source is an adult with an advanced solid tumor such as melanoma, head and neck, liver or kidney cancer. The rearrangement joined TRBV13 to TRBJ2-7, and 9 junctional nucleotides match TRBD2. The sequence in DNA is TGTGCCAGCAGCTTAGAGCGGGAGGTCCCCTACGAGCAGTACTTC. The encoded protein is CASSLEREVPYEQYF.